This T cell receptor beta chain came from a study of T cell responses to AZD1222 COVID-19 vaccine. Study findings and constraints: The donor group comprised mostly white British people and more females; the analysis possibly underestimated clonal diversity. Only a handful of AZD1222 recipients, more than 5 in all, had baseline seropositivity.

Second-dose intervals near 4 or 12 weeks were combined. V lost 5 bases, J lost 3 bases, and 5 bases stayed unmatched. The CDR3 loop spans 14 amino acids. Germline V gene lookup returns CDR1 SQVTM and CDR2 ANQGSEA. Concerning this clone itself: Antigen unknown.

Profiling relied on immunoSEQ multiplex PCR, and the TCRdb table lists in-frame clones only, not all of them. The sample shows 140,000 to 150,000 clones, roughly 90% of them seen only once. The input for sequencing was peripheral blood, taken 28 days after the second AZD1222 dose. V usage is TRBV29-1 and J usage is TRBJ2-1, with 9 bases aligning to TRBD2. This TCR came from an adult who received the AZD1222 COVID-19 vaccine. Here the CDR3 reads CSVRTSGLYNEQFF. CDR3 nucleotides: TGCAGCGTTCGTACTAGCGGGCTCTACAATGAGCAGTTCTTC.